This T cell receptor beta chain was recorded in a study of cytomegalovirus exposure and HLA in healthy donors. This CDR3 has 13 residues. The germline gives CDR1 LGHNA, CDR2 YSLEER. Trimming left V 2 bases short and J 6 bases short, with 7 bases between. PCR employed 60 Vbeta and 13 Jbeta primers. The data were produced by immunoSEQ multiplex PCR, yet TCRdb's version contains in-frame clones alone and is incomplete. The data show 65,000 to 75,000 clones, roughly 65% seen once. The TCR sequence derives from a woman in her twenties or thirties in good health and CMV-seronegative. The chain uses TRBV4-3 and TRBJ2-2; D remains ambiguous. Sequencing input: PBMCs. The CDR3 here is CASSQNEAGELFF. CDR3 nucleotide sequence: TGCGCCAGCAGCCAAAATGAGGCCGGGGAGCTGTTTTTT.